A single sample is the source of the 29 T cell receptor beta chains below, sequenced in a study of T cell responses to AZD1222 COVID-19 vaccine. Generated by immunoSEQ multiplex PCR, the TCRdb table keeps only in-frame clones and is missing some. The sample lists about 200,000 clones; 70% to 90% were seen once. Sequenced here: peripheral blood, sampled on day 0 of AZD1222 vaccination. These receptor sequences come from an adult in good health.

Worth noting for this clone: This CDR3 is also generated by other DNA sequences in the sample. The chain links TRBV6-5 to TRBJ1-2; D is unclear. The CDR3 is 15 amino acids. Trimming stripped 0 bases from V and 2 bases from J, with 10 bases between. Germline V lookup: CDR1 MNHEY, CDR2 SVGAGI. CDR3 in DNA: TGTGCCAGCAGTTACTCTTACGGGGAGAACTATGGCTACACCTTC. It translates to CASSYSYGENYGYTF.

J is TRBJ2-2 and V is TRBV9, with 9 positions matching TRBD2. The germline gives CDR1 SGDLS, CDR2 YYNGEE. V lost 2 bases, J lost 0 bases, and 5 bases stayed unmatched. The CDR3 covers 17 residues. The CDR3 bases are TGTGCCAGCAGCGTCCCGACTAGCGGTTCGAACACCGGGGAGCTGTTTTTT. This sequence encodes CASSVPTSGSNTGELFF.

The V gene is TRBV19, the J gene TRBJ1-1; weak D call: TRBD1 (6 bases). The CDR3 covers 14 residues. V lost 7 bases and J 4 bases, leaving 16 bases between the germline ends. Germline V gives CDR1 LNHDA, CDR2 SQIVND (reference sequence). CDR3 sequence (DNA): TGTGCCAGTATCGGGATAGGGGGTAGCACTGAAGCTTTCTTT. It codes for CASIGIGGSTEAFF.

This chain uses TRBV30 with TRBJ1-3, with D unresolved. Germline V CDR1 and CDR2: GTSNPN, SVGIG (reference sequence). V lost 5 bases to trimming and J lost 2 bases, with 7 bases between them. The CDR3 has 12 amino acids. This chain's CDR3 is CAWSHPGNTIYF. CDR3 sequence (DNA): TGTGCCTGGTCCCACCCTGGAAACACCATATATTTT.

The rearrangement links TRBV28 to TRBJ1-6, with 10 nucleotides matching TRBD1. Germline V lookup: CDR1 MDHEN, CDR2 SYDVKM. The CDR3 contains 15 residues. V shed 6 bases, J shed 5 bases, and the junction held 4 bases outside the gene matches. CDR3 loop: CASRGGTGDNSPLHF. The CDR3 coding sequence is TGTGCCAGCAGGGGAGGGACAGGGGATAATTCACCCCTCCACTTT. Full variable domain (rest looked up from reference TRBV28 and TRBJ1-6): DVKVTQSSRYLVKRTGEKVFLECVQDMDHENMFWYRQDPGLGLRLIYFSYDVKMKEKGDIPEGYSVSREKKERFSLILESASTNQTSMYLCASRGGTGDNSPLHFGNGTRLTVT.

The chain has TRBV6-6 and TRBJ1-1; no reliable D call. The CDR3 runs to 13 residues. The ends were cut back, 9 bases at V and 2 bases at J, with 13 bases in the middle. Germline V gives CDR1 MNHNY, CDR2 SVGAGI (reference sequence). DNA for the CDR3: TGTGCCAGTGCGAGTCGGGCCAACACTGAAGCTTTCTTT. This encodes CASASRANTEAFF.

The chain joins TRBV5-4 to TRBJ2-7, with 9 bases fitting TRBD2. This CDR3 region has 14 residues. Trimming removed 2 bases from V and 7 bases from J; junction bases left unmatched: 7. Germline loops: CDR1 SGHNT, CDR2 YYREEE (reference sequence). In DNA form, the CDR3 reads TGTGCCAGCAGCTTAGGCGGGGGGGCCGGGGAGCAGTACTTC. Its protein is CASSLGGGAGEQYF.

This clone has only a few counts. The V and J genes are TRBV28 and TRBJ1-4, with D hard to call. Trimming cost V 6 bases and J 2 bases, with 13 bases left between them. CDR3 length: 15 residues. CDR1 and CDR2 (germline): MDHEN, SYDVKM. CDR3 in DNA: TGTGCCAGCAGACCCGACCAGATCACTAATGAAAAACTGTTTTTT. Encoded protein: CASRPDQITNEKLFF.

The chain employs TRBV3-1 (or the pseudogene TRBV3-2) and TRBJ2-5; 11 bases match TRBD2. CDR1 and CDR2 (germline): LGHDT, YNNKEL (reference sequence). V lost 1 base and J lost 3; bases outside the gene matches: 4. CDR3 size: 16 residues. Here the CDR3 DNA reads TGTGCCAGCAGCCAAGTTGGGACTAGCGGAAAAGAGACCCAGTACTTC. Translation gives CASSQVGTSGKETQYF.

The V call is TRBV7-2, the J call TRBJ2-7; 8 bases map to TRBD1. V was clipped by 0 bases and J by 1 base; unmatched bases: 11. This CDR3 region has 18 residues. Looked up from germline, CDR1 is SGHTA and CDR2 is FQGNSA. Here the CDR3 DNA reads TGTGCCAGCAGCTTAGCTGGGGCTGTCTGGACAGGGTCCTACGAGCAGTACTTC. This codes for CASSLAGAVWTGSYEQYF.

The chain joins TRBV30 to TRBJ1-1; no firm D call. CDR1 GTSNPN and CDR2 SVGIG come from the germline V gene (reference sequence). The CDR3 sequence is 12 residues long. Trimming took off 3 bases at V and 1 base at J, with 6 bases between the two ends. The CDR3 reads CAWSNRNTEAFF. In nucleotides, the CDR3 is TGTGCCTGGAGCAACAGGAACACTGAAGCTTTCTTT.

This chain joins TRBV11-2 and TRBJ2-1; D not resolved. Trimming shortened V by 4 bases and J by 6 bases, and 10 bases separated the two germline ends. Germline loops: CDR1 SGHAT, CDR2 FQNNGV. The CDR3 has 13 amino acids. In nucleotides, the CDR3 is TGTGCCAGCAGCTCACCCCGTGCCAATGAGCAGTTCTTC. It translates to CASSSPRANEQFF.

DNA of the CDR3: TGTGCCAGCAGCTTGGCCCTGGGGGCGTCCACTGAAGCTTTCTTT. The encoded protein is CASSLALGASTEAFF. The chain is built from TRBV5-6 and TRBJ1-1; D is perhaps TRBD1 (6 bases). Germline CDR1 is SGHDT and CDR2 is YYEEEE. The CDR3 totals 15 residues. V lost 0 bases to trimming and J lost 4 bases, with 13 bases between them.

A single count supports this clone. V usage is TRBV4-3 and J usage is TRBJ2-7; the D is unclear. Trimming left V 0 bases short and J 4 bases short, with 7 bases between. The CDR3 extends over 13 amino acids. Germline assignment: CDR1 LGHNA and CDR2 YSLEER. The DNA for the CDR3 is TGCGCCAGCAGCCAAGATGCGATGTACGAGCAGTACTTC. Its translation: CASSQDAMYEQYF.

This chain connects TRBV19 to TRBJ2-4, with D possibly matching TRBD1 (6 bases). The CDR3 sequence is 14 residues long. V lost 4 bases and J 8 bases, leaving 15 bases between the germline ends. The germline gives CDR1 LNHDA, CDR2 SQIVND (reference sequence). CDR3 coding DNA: TGTGCCAGTAGTAAGGGGCAGGGGTCGGACATTCAGTACTTC. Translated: CASSKGQGSDIQYF.

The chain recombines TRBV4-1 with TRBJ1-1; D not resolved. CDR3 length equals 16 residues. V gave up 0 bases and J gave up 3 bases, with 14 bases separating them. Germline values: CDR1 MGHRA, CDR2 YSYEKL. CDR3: CASSQELLGSYTEAFF. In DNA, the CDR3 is TGCGCCAGCAGCCAAGAACTGCTCGGCAGCTACACTGAAGCTTTCTTT.

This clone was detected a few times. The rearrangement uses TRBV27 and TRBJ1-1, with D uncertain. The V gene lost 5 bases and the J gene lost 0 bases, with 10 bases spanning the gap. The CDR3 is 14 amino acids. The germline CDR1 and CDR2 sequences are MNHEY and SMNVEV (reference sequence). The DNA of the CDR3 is TGTGCCAGCAGTGTCACATCCATGAACACTGAAGCTTTCTTT. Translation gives CASSVTSMNTEAFF.

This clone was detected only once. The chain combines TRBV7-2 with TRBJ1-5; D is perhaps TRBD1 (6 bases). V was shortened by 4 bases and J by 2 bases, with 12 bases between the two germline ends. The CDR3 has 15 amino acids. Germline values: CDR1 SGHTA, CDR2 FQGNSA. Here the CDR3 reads CASSWGGLGNQPQHF. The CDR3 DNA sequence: TGTGCCAGCAGCTGGGGGGGCTTGGGCAATCAGCCCCAGCATTTT.

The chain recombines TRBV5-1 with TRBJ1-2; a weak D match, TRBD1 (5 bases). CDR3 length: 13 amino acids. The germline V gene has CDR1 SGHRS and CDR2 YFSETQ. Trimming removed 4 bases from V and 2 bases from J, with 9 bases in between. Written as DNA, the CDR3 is TGCGCCAGCAGCCGACGGGACAACTATGGCTACACCTTC. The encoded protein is CASSRRDNYGYTF.

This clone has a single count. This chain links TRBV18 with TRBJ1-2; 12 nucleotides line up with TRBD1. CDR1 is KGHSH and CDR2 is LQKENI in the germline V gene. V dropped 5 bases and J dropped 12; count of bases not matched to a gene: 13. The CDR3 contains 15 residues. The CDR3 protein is CASSTLTGTGGDNTF. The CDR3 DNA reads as TGTGCCAGCTCAACTTTAACCGGGACAGGGGGCGATAACACCTTC.

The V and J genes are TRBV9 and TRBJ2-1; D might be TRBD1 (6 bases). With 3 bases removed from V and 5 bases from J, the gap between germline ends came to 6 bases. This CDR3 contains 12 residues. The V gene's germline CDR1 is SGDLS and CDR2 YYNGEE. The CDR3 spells CASSAGDNEQFF. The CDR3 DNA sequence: TGTGCCAGCAGCGCAGGGGACAATGAGCAGTTCTTC.

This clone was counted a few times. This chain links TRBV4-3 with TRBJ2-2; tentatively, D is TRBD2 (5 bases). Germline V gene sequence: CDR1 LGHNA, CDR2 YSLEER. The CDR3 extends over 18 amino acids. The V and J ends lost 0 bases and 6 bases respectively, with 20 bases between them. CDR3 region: CASSQDPFSAAPPGELFF. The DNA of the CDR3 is TGCGCCAGCAGCCAAGACCCGTTTAGCGCCGCTCCCCCCGGGGAGCTGTTTTTT.

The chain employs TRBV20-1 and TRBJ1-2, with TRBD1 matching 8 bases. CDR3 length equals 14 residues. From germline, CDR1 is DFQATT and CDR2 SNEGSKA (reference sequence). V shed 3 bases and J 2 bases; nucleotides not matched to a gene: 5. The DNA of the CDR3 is TGCAGTGCTAGTCGGACAGGGAGAAACTATGGCTACACCTTC. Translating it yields CSASRTGRNYGYTF.

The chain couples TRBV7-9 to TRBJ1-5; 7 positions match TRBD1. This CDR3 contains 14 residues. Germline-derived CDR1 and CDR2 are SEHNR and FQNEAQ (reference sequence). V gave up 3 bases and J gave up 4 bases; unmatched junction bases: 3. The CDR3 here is CASSFSTGNQPQHF. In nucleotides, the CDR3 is TGTGCCAGCAGCTTTTCGACAGGGAATCAGCCCCAGCATTTT.

The CDR3 sequence is CASSPTGFASYEQYF. CDR3 DNA sequence: TGTGCCAGCAGTCCGACAGGGTTCGCCTCCTACGAGCAGTACTTC. The chain combines TRBV28 with TRBJ2-7; 7 nucleotides line up with TRBD1. CDR1 is MDHEN and CDR2 is SYDVKM in the germline V gene. CDR3 length equals 15 residues. V lost 5 bases and J lost 0; bases outside the gene matches: 7.

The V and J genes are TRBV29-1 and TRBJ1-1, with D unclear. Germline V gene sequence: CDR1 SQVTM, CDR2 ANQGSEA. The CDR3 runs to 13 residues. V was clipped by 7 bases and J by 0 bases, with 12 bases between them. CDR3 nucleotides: TGCAGCGGGAGGTTCGGGGTGAACACTGAAGCTTTCTTT. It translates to CSGRFGVNTEAFF.

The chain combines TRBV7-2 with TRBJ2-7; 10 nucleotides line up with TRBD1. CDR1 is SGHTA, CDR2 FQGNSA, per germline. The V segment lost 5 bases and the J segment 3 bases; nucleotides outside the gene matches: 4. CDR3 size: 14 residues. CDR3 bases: TGTGCCAGCAGCGACCGGGACAGGGGCTACGAGCAGTACTTC. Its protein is CASSDRDRGYEQYF.

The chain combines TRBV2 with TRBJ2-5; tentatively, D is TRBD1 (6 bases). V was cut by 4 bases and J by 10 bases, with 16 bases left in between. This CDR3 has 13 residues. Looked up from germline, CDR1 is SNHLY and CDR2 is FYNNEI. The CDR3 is CASSGTQGSNQYF. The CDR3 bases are TGTGCCAGCAGTGGAACCCAGGGGAGTAACCAGTACTTC. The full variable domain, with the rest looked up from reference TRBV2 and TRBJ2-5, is EPEVTQTPSHQVTQMGQEVILRCVPISNHLYFYWYRQILGQKVEFLVSFYNNEISEKSEIFDDQFSVERPDGSNFTLKIRSTKLEDSAMYFCASSGTQGSNQYFGPGTRLLVL.

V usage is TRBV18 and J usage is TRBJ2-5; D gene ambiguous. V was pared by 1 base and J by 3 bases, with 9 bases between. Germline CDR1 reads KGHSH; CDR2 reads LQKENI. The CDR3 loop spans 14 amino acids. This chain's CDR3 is CASSPQQSKETQYF. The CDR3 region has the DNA TGTGCCAGCTCACCACAACAGTCCAAAGAGACCCAGTACTTC.